This paragraph covers one TCR beta chain sequence. This clonotype was recorded at least ten times. There is no known antigen for this receptor. No base quality information exists; no much larger clone differs at one position. The data stem from a study of Graves' ophthalmopathy and Graves' hyperthyroidism (dated by TCRdb to the late 2010s). Study-wide context: Peripheral blood was collected at initial diagnosis, prior to any treatment. The approximately 100 discovery patients were randomly split 7:3 into training and test sets. TCR beta repertoire signatures were used to distinguish Graves' ophthalmopathy from Graves' hyperthyroidism and to predict progression to ophthalmopathy. The independent validation cohort included 18 hyperthyroidism patients plus 17 patients who later progressed from hyperthyroidism to ophthalmopathy. T-cell repertoires of thyroid tissue and blood were compared in 5 or 6 hyperthyroidism patients. After sampling, hyperthyroidism patients received methimazole starting at 30 mg daily, and ophthalmopathy patients received high-dose intravenous methylprednisolone. To explore V-J signatures distinguishing ophthalmopathy from hyperthyroidism, a discovery set of more than 95 patients (roughly 45 ophthalmopathy, roughly 60 stable hyperthyroidism) was enrolled. In total, some 140 blood samples were TCR-sequenced: under 45 ophthalmopathy, approximately 80 hyperthyroidism and about 17 hyperthyroidism-to-ophthalmopathy patients. What the research found in general, with its limitations: In cross-validation, the 13-signature model distinguished ophthalmopathy from stable hyperthyroidism with about 90% sensitivity and about 84% specificity, and in the test set the corresponding values were roughly 78% and 74%. Most expanded thyroid clonotypes with a frequency above 0.001 also appeared in blood, which suggests that blood repertoires may reflect the immune response in the thyroid. In validation, the model predicted ophthalmopathy progression with nearly 71% sensitivity and around 72% specificity; 12 predicted patients were CT-confirmed with GO in a median of approximately 6.5 months. Sample size was not predetermined statistically, and investigators were not blinded to group allocation.

Between the V and J ends, shortened by 5 bases and 0 bases respectively, the junction contains 7 bases. The cysteine opens and the phenylalanine closes a CDR3 of 13 amino acids. The CDR3 DNA has 39 bases and is translated from base 1. For repertoire sequencing, the TCR beta CDR3 regions were amplified from RNA transcripts. The first round was an RT-PCR using HTBI primers with the Qiagen OneStep RT-PCR kit, and this first round was followed by a second-round multiplex PCR, then size selection and purification. Libraries were sequenced paired-end with 100 bp reads on an Illumina HiSeq2000. From the authors' description of their analysis: Reads were processed with SOAPnuke, discarding reads with adapters, uncalled bases, mean Phred below 15, or no exact constant-primer or identifier match. COPE v1.2.5 was used to merge the high-quality paired reads. Each unique nucleotide sequence was treated as a clonotype, and MiTCR v1.1 was used to align the clonotypes to the IMGT TRB V, D and J references. Only V-J combinations with frequency above 0.0001 were analysed, covering 99.2% of repertoires. For each V-J combination, a TCR clonal expansion and chaos score was defined as the ratio of F50 clonal expansion to chaos observed in the TCRdist matrix. Welch's t-statistics and random forest were used to narrow the features down to roughly twelve V-J combinations, which were then fed into a naive Bayes classifier. The Morisita-Horn index was used to measure how similar the thyroid and blood repertoires were. In-frame beta chains were kept once TCRdb had trimmed the public reads at Q25 with fastp and called clones with MiXCR. Records with the same CDR3 protein are collapsed into one entry carrying the most frequent genes and DNA. The authors' filters were not applied to this entry. This sample is represented by about 220,000 distinct CDR3 sequences; 20% to 25% of them were singletons. Roughly 39% of the sample comes from the top ten.

Patients with ophthalmopathy had moderately to severely active disease, with a Clinical Activity Score of 3 or more, a NOSPECS grade of 4 or more, and a disease duration of less than 3 months. Patients with other autoimmune diseases, uncontrolled infections, pregnancy or lactation were excluded from the study. Clinical symptoms, serum thyroxine, TRAb, thyroid ultrasound and orbital computed tomography were used for diagnosis. PBMCs were isolated from approximately 10 ml of fresh peripheral blood by Ficoll-Paque density gradient centrifugation. Total RNA was extracted using Trizol reagent, and RNA quality was checked on an Agilent 2100 Bioanalyzer.

The sample consisted of peripheral blood. This clonotype was obtained from a woman aged 50 to 60 with Graves' ophthalmopathy. Donor details come from another sample of the same person, matched by shared clones. The chain couples TRBV12-3 or TRBV12-4 to TRBJ1-2; the D region possibly corresponds to TRBD1 (6 bases align). The DNA reads as follows: TGTGCCAGCAGTAGGACAGCTAACTATGGCTACACCTTC. Translated, it reads CASSRTANYGYTF.